The 4 T cell receptor beta chains below were found in one sample sequenced in a study of PD-1 blockade in classical Hodgkin lymphoma. This table comes from immunoSEQ multiplex PCR, and its TCRdb copy is limited to in-frame clones, with some not included. The sample includes about 45,000 clones, roughly three quarters of them seen just once. With no exception, relapse followed autologous stem cell transplantation in all patients, and brentuximab vedotin exposure varied. Here the sequenced sample was peripheral blood mononuclear cells (PBMCs), taken before the second cycle of nivolumab. The receptors were sampled from a human donor with classical Hodgkin lymphoma.

This chain uses TRBV28 with TRBJ1-5, with no clear D. Trimming removed 5 bases at V and 7 bases at J, with 24 bases between. The CDR3 length is 17 residues. Germline lookup yields CDR1 MDHEN and CDR2 SYDVKM. The CDR3 sequence is CASSALPGDPGGQPQHF. CDR3 in DNA: TGTGCCAGCAGTGCGTTACCGGGAGACCCTGGTGGGCAGCCCCAGCATTTT.

This chain uses TRBV27 with TRBJ2-7, with TRBD2 identical over 9 bases. This CDR3 has 12 amino acids. Germline V gene lookup returns CDR1 MNHEY and CDR2 SMNVEV (reference sequence). V lost 7 bases, J lost 2 bases, and 0 bases stayed unmatched. CDR3 residues: CASTSGTYEQYF. CDR3 bases: TGTGCCAGCACTAGCGGGACCTACGAGCAGTACTTC.

This clone was seen only a few times. This chain uses TRBV7-9 with TRBJ1-4, with D unresolved. CDR1 SEHNR and CDR2 FQNEAQ come from the germline V gene (reference sequence). The length of the CDR3 is 12 residues. Trimming removed 4 bases at V and 8 bases at J, with 8 bases between. The CDR3 bases are TGTGCCAGCAGCTCCCGTCAGGAAAAACTGTTTTTT. Its protein is CASSSRQEKLFF.

The chain is built from TRBV11-3 and TRBJ2-2; D unresolved. Germline-derived CDR1 and CDR2 are SGHNT and YENEEA. V was shortened by 4 bases and J by 6 bases, with 6 bases between the two germline ends. The CDR3 is made up of 12 amino acids. CDR3 sequence: CASSSFAGELFF. The CDR3 bases are TGTGCCAGCAGCTCGTTCGCCGGGGAGCTGTTTTTT. Filled out from reference TRBV11-3 and TRBJ2-2, the complete variable domain reads EAGVVQSPRYKIIEKKQPVAFWCNPISGHNTLYWYLQNLGQGPELLIRYENEEAVDDSQLPKDRFSAERLKGVDSTLKIQPAELGDSAVYLCASSSFAGELFFGEGSRLTVL.